The sequence of this T cell receptor beta chain was determined in a study of beta chain features in type 1 diabetes. Study summary: Patients did not differ from healthy donors in age, gender or cell yield.

This clone was observed a few times. Its antigen is unidentified. Study-wide results and limits: Whatever favoring of shorter templates PCR might show would apply equally to patients and controls. Within each of all four CD4+ subsets, Type 1 diabetes patients had TCRB CDR3s that were moderately but significantly shorter.

The germline CDR1 and CDR2 sequences are MNHNS and SASEGT. V gave up 1 base and J gave up 7 bases; unmatched junction bases: 4. The CDR3 has 14 amino acids. cDNA synthesis used the whole RNA isolate, giving expressed TCRB sequences. About 3.57 million reads per sample were averaged for naive, central memory and regulatory samples. Assay: immunoSEQ multiplex PCR; the TCRdb copy retains only in-frame clones and omits some. This sample carries roughly 160,000 clones, around 8.6% of them seen once, and the ten largest clones take 0.45% to 0.6%. Once sorted, every population was more than 95% pure. This receptor was taken from a young woman with type 1 diabetes. Specimen: central memory CD4+ T cells from blood. The chain joins TRBV6-1 to TRBJ1-1, with 9 positions matching TRBD1. The CDR3 loop is CASSEVPGQGEAFF. The CDR3, as DNA: TGTGCCAGCAGTGAAGTCCCGGGACAGGGTGAAGCTTTCTTT.